This T cell receptor (beta chain) originates from a study of CD8 T cells in ankylosing spondylitis (dated by TCRdb to 2016 to 2017). For context, the study as a whole: The study profiled T cell receptor beta repertoires in healthy donors and ankylosing spondylitis patients to find disease-linked TCR variants. The whole study cohort included some 100 healthy donors and over 20 ankylosing spondylitis patients. Samples of peripheral blood were taken, and for ankylosing spondylitis patients, synovial fluid was collected as well. On the study overall, not on this receptor specifically: A TCR beta motif made up of eight or nine highly homologous amino acid variants appeared to be characteristic of blood from ankylosing spondylitis patients. Some of the motif variants had been reported before in the synovial fluid and blood of reactive arthritis patients, a finding that suggests common disease-initiation mechanisms. In peripheral blood, the disease-linked clones were found at relatively low frequencies and had a CD8+ phenotype. The disease-linked clones were reported to be significantly enriched in matched synovial fluid samples from ankylosing spondylitis patients.

The germline V end is reduced by 0 bases and the J end by 3 bases; junction bases left unmatched: 6. The germline V gene yields MNHEY for CDR1 and SVGAGI for CDR2. Including cysteine and phenylalanine, the CDR3 has 16 amino acids. CDR3 DNA is the only sequence kept; it has 48 bases, read in frame from the first base. With regard to this clonotype: Its binding antigen is unknown. Nothing much larger sits one base from this clone, and base qualities are not available.

For sequencing, an Illumina HiSeq 2500 was employed. TCR beta libraries were prepared by quantitative 5'-RACE with molecular barcodes. The authors' pipeline ran thus. Disease-linked TCR variants were identified with a new computational method built on a probabilistic model of VDJ rearrangement. Starting from the raw public reads, TCRdb applied fastp trimming at Q25, assembled clones with MiXCR and retained in-frame beta chains. When rows share a CDR3 protein, they turn into one entry using the most common DNA and genes. The V and J calls follow TCRdb's processing rather than the paper's. Across this sample there are fewer than 500,000 distinct CDR3 sequences, with more than 25% seen only once. The ten biggest clones cover about 0.9% of the sample.

The chain was built from TRBV6-5 and TRBJ1-2; 8 central bases correspond to TRBD1. This sequence originates from a male donor with ankylosing spondylitis. The sequenced sample was blood, either unsorted or a sorted T cell fraction (not recorded which). The CDR3 region has the sequence CASSYSRSGGDYGYTF. The nucleotides read TGTGCCAGCAGTTACTCGAGGTCAGGGGGCGACTATGGCTACACCTTC.